This is a list of T cell receptor beta chains from one sample in a study of blood T cells in healthy people across ages. TCRdb used MiXCR to reprocess the 5' RACE reads, holding one entry per CDR3 protein. The sample consists of around 710,000 distinct CDR3 sequences, around 46% of them appearing once. Sequencing was performed on blood. Every receptor here comes from an older woman in good health. CDR3s include the opening cysteine and the closing phenylalanine or tryptophan. A D gene is named only where the DNA matches it firmly. Some rows mark clone size as missing; the rest say once, few, many or name a class of expanded clone.

size | length | J | D | V | CDR3 | DNA
- | 12 | TRBJ2-1 | - | TRBV10-3 | CAISAGDHEQFF | TGTGCCATCAGTGCTGGAGATCATGAGCAGTTCTTC
- | 16 | TRBJ2-6 | - | TRBV7-2 | CTSSLGRNSGANVLTF | TGTACCAGCAGCTTGGGCAGGAACTCTGGGGCCAACGTCCTGACTTTC
few | 14 | TRBJ1-2 | - | TRBV7-2 | CASSLGSFGEGYTF | TGTGCCAGCAGCTTAGGATCGTTCGGGGAGGGCTACACCTTC
- | 14 | TRBJ2-1 | - | TRBV12-3/TRBV12-4 | CASSLGSSYNEPFF | TGTGCCAGCAGTTTAGGTAGCTCCTACAATGAGCCGTTCTTC
- | 12 | TRBJ2-3 | - | TRBV7-3 | CASSKTSDTQYF | TGTGCCAGCAGCAAGACTTCAGATACGCAGTATTTT
- | 17 | TRBJ2-1 | - | TRBV24-1 | CATSGWDGTTTPNEQFF | TGTGCCACCAGTGGGTGGGACGGGACCACTACACCCAATGAGCAGTTCTTC
- | 13 | TRBJ1-1 | TRBD1 | TRBV29-1 | CSAQGDRGTEAFF | TGCAGCGCCCAAGGGGACAGGGGGACTGAAGCTTTCTTT
- | 15 | TRBJ2-7 | - | TRBV5-1 | CASSFSAGSNYEQYF | TGCGCCAGCAGCTTTTCGGCGGGGTCCAACTACGAGCAGTACTTC
- | 14 | TRBJ2-5 | TRBD1 | TRBV10-3 | CATLDRGLLETQYF | TGTGCCACCCTGGACAGGGGGCTTTTAGAGACCCAGTACTTC
- | 16 | TRBJ1-2 | TRBD1 | TRBV5-1 | CASSLGQGWANYGYTF | TGCGCCAGCAGCTTGGGACAGGGTTGGGCTAACTATGGCTACACCTTC
many | 14 | TRBJ2-3 | - | TRBV6-6 | CASSGDLEADTQYF | TGTGCCAGCAGCGGGGACCTGGAAGCAGATACGCAGTATTTT
- | 14 | TRBJ1-1 | - | TRBV20-1 | CSAGEGGSNTEAFF | TGCAGTGCTGGAGAGGGGGGATCGAACACTGAAGCTTTCTTT
few | 16 | TRBJ2-7 | TRBD2 | TRBV3-1 | CASSNILAGGPHEQYF | TGTGCCAGCAGCAACATACTAGCGGGAGGGCCCCACGAGCAGTACTTC
- | 13 | TRBJ1-5 | - | TRBV4-1 | CASSQDTQQPQHF | TGCGCCAGCAGCCAAGATACACAGCAGCCCCAGCATTTT
few | 11 | TRBJ1-1 | - | TRBV20-1 | CSARPGSEAFF | TGCAGTGCTAGACCGGGAAGTGAAGCTTTCTTT
- | 15 | TRBJ2-5 | TRBD2 | TRBV3-1 | CASSRIAGGRETQYF | TGTGCCAGCAGCAGAATAGCGGGGGGCAGAGAGACCCAGTACTTC
- | 16 | TRBJ1-4 | - | TRBV5-1 | CASNPSPGGGQEKLFF | TGCGCCAGCAACCCATCGCCGGGCGGAGGACAGGAAAAACTGTTTTTT
- | 14 | TRBJ2-5 | - | TRBV5-1 | CASSFSQRVDEQYF | TGCGCCAGCAGCTTTTCGCAAAGGGTCGATGAGCAGTACTTC
many | 14 | TRBJ2-5 | TRBD1 | TRBV6-2/TRBV6-3 | CASKLGQVVREQYF | TGTGCCAGCAAGCTAGGACAGGTGGTGCGAGAGCAGTACTTC
- | 15 | TRBJ2-4 | - | TRBV27 | CASSLGAGGTNIQYF | TGTGCCAGCAGTTTAGGGGCAGGGGGGACAAACATTCAGTACTTC
few | 13 | TRBJ2-1 | - | TRBV7-2 | CASRSPAANEQFF | TGTGCCAGCAGGTCACCAGCGGCCAATGAGCAGTTCTTC
few | 16 | TRBJ2-7 | TRBD2 | TRBV7-2 | CASSPSRTSATYEQYF | TGTGCCAGCAGCCCATCCCGGACTAGCGCCACCTACGAGCAGTACTTC
once | 17 | TRBJ2-1 | TRBD2 | TRBV3-1 | CASSGRLAGVWHNEQFF | TGTGCCAGCAGCGGCCGACTAGCGGGGGTATGGCACAATGAGCAGTTCTTC
few | 14 | TRBJ1-1 | TRBD1 | TRBV5-1 | CASSTGTGITEAFF | TGCGCCAGCAGCACCGGGACAGGGATCACTGAAGCTTTCTTT
- | 15 | TRBJ1-2 | - | TRBV10-3 | CAISGSGTTNYGYTF | TGTGCCATCAGTGGGTCTGGCACTACTAACTATGGCTACACCTTC
- | 15 | TRBJ2-3 | - | TRBV5-4 | CASSLPGKLADTQYF | TGTGCCAGCAGCTTACCGGGGAAGTTAGCAGATACGCAGTATTTT
- | 15 | TRBJ2-7 | - | TRBV27 | CASSLILGRGSEQYF | TGTGCCAGCAGTTTAATTCTGGGGCGGGGTAGTGAGCAGTACTTC
- | 13 | TRBJ2-1 | TRBD2 | TRBV25-1 | CASSDPGLNEQFF | TGTGCCAGCAGTGACCCGGGACTAAATGAGCAGTTCTTC
many | 11 | TRBJ2-1 | - | TRBV5-6 | CASSLASEQFF | TGTGCCAGCAGCTTGGCGAGTGAGCAGTTCTTC
- | 18 | TRBJ2-2 | TRBD2 | TRBV15 | CATSSGPGTSGGTGELFF | TGTGCCACCAGCAGCGGACCCGGGACTAGCGGGGGAACCGGGGAGCTGTTTTTT
few | 15 | TRBJ2-7 | - | TRBV4-1 | CASSQVGSNSYEQYF | TGCGCCAGCAGCCAAGTAGGGTCGAACTCCTACGAGCAGTACTTC
few | 15 | TRBJ2-2 | - | TRBV7-9 | CASSFGGPNTGELFF | TGTGCCAGCAGCTTCGGCGGCCCGAACACCGGGGAGCTGTTTTTT
many | 15 | TRBJ2-1 | TRBD2 | TRBV6-2/TRBV6-3 | CASSPLAGGRNEQFF | TGTGCCAGCAGCCCTCTAGCGGGAGGGCGTAATGAGCAGTTCTTC
few | 18 | TRBJ2-6 | TRBD1 | TRBV4-2 | CASSQDWTGGAGANVLTF | TGTGCCAGCAGCCAAGATTGGACAGGGGGTGCTGGGGCCAACGTCCTGACTTTC
- | 16 | TRBJ2-3 | - | TRBV24-1 | CATSRISLTFTDTQYF | TGTGCCACCAGCCGAATATCTCTAACCTTCACAGATACGCAGTATTTT
- | 17 | TRBJ1-2 | TRBD1 | TRBV6-6 | CVSSRGVSGTGVGGYTF | TGTGTCAGCAGTAGGGGCGTATCCGGGACAGGGGTTGGTGGCTACACCTTC
- | 15 | TRBJ2-1 | TRBD1 | TRBV25-1 | CASSEFGDRGNEQFF | TGTGCCAGCAGTGAATTCGGGGACAGGGGGAATGAGCAGTTCTTC
many | 13 | TRBJ2-1 | TRBD1 | TRBV29-1 | CSVADRSGGEQFF | TGCAGCGTTGCGGACAGGAGTGGGGGTGAGCAGTTCTTC
many | 14 | TRBJ1-2 | - | TRBV5-1 | CASSLGGSGYGYTF | TGCGCCAGCAGCTTGGGGGGGTCTGGCTATGGCTACACCTTC
- | 13 | TRBJ1-4 | - | TRBV25-1 | CASRLGANEKLFF | TGTGCCAGCAGGTTAGGAGCTAATGAAAAACTGTTTTTT
- | 13 | TRBJ2-5 | - | TRBV29-1 | CSVDGGRQETQYF | TGCAGCGTTGATGGGGGCAGACAAGAGACCCAGTACTTC
- | 16 | TRBJ1-1 | - | TRBV12-3/TRBV12-4 | CASSWDSLWPNTEAFF | TGTGCCAGCAGTTGGGACTCTTTATGGCCGAACACTGAAGCTTTCTTT
- | 14 | TRBJ1-2 | TRBD1 | TRBV18 | CASSEGTGTFGYTF | TGTGCCAGCTCGGAGGGGACAGGGACCTTTGGCTACACCTTC
few | 14 | TRBJ2-1 | - | TRBV14 | CASSQPGLGSMQFF | TGTGCCAGCAGCCAGCCGGGACTCGGGAGTATGCAGTTCTTC
- | 17 | TRBJ2-1 | TRBD2 | TRBV7-2 | CASSPYSGRASYNEQFF | TGTGCCAGCAGTCCTTATAGCGGGAGGGCTTCCTACAATGAGCAGTTCTTC
once | 15 | TRBJ1-1 | - | TRBV3-1 | CASSQEGASYTEAFF | TGTGCCAGCAGCCAAGAGGGGGCCAGCTACACTGAAGCTTTCTTT
- | 14 | TRBJ2-2 | - | TRBV7-3 | CASSVGWGTGELFF | TGTGCCAGCAGCGTAGGCTGGGGGACCGGGGAGCTGTTTTTT
once | 14 | TRBJ2-3 | TRBD2 | TRBV20-1 | CSAGQGLASHTQYF | TGCAGTGCGGGCCAGGGACTAGCGAGCCATACGCAGTATTTT
few | 12 | TRBJ1-2 | TRBD1 | TRBV12-3/TRBV12-4 | CASSQTGRGYTF | TGTGCCAGCAGTCAGACAGGGCGCGGCTACACCTTC
- | 12 | TRBJ2-2 | - | TRBV7-6 | CASSGTGGELFF | TGTGCCAGCAGCGGAACCGGAGGGGAGCTGTTTTTT
few | 15 | TRBJ2-3 | - | TRBV7-9 | CASSLPGAQTDTQYF | TGTGCCAGCAGCCTACCGGGAGCGCAGACAGATACGCAGTATTTT
few | 12 | TRBJ2-1 | - | TRBV10-3 | CAIGAGLDEQFF | TGTGCCATCGGCGCGGGGTTGGATGAGCAGTTCTTC
few | 15 | TRBJ2-1 | TRBD2 | TRBV20-1 | CSARALAGAYNEQFF | TGCAGTGCTAGAGCCCTAGCGGGAGCGTACAATGAGCAGTTCTTC
few | 14 | TRBJ2-1 | - | TRBV4-1 | CASSQGTIWFEQFF | TGCGCCAGCAGCCAAGGGACTATTTGGTTTGAGCAGTTCTTC
- | 13 | TRBJ2-7 | - | TRBV20-1 | CSAERNSYNEQYF | TGCAGTGCCGAGCGGAACTCCTACAATGAGCAGTACTTC
few | 15 | TRBJ2-2 | - | TRBV4-2 | CASSQVPLNTGELFF | TGTGCCAGCAGCCAAGTTCCCTTAAACACCGGGGAGCTGTTTTTT
few | 14 | TRBJ1-1 | - | TRBV27 | CASSMGRWNTEAFF | TGTGCCAGCAGTATGGGACGATGGAACACTGAAGCTTTCTTT